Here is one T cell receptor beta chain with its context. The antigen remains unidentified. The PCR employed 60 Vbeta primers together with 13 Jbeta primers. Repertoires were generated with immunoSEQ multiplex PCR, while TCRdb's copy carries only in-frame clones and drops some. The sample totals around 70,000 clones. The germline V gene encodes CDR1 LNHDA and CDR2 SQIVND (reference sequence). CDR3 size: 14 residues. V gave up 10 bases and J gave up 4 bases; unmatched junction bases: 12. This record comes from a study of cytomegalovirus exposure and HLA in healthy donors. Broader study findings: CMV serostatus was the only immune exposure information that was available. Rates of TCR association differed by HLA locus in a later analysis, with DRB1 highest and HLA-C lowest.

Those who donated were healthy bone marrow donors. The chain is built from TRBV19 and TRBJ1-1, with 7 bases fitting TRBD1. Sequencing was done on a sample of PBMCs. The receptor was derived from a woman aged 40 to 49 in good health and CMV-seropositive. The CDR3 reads CATTTGRYGTEAFF. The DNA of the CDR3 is TGTGCCACTACGACAGGGAGGTATGGCACTGAAGCTTTCTTT.